This T cell receptor beta chain was sequenced during a study of shared clonotypes between healthy human individuals. Findings and limits, study-wide: Non-shared clonotypes were found to have lower generation probabilities than the clonotypes that were shared by all four of the sorted-subset donors. The donor pool, a small one, limited the genetic and exposure-history diversity represented.

The authors combined CD45RO+ cells with CCR7-negative CD45RA+ TemRA cells as CD8 memory. About this clone: Its antigen is currently unknown.

Original processing notes: As immunoSEQ supplied junction-only sequences (without quality scores), filtering differed. TCRdb keeps only in-frame clones here, not all; method: immunoSEQ multiplex PCR. That table is the source of V, J and clone size, and D and trimming were worked out from the DNA. The data contain roughly 320,000 clones, around 87% of them singletons. Sequencing used memory CD8+ T cells sorted from blood. Subset of the sample: CD45RO+ cells pooled with CCR7-negative TemRA cells. This TCR came from a young man in good health.

The CDR3 region is CASPSGNTGELFF. In nucleotides, the CDR3 is TGTGCCAGCCCTAGCGGGAACACCGGGGAGCTGTTTTTT. The chain employs TRBV18 and TRBJ2-2, with 7 bases identical to TRBD2. The V and J ends lost 8 bases and 1 base, in that order; junction bases with no gene match: 1. The CDR3 is 13 amino acids. Germline CDR1 KGHSH, CDR2 LQKENI.